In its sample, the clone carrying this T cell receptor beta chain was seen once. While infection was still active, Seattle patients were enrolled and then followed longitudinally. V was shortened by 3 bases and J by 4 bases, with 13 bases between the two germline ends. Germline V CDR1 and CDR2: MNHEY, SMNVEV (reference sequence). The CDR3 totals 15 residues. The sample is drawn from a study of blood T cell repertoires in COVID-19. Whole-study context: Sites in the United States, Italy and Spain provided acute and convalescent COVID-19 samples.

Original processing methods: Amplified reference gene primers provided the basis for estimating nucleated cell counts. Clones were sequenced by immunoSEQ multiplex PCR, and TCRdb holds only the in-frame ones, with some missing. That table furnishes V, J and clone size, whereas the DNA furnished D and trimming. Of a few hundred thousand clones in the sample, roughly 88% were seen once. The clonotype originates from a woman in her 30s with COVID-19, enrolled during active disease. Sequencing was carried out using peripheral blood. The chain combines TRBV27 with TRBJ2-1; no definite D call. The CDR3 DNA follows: TGTGCCAGCAGTTTGTCAATACAGACGTACAATGAGCAGTTCTTC. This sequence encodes CASSLSIQTYNEQFF.